This passage covers 4 T cell receptor beta chains from one sample sequenced in a study of a mutant IDH1 vaccine in newly diagnosed glioma. Produced via immunoSEQ multiplex PCR; TCRdb's table is partial and in-frame only. The sample yields roughly 84,000 clones, more than 65% seen once. Sample time point: baseline, week 1 (first vaccination visit). Described treatment: pre-vaccination baseline after standard-of-care therapy. The material sequenced was PBMCs, taken from a glioma patient treated with radiotherapy, temozolomide or both. These receptors were collected from a man in his forties or fifties with glioma. Some clones in this sample may be carry-over from other donors' samples.

The chain carries TRBV5-1 and TRBJ2-1; D not certain. This CDR3 region has 13 residues. Germline CDR1 SGHRS, CDR2 YFSETQ. Trimming removed 5 bases at V and 6 bases at J, with 12 bases between. The CDR3 spells CASRAPEANEQFF. The CDR3 DNA sequence: TGCGCCAGCAGAGCTCCCGAGGCCAATGAGCAGTTCTTC. The full variable domain, in which reference TRBV5-1 and TRBJ2-1 provide the parts outside the CDR3, is KAGVTQTPRYLIKTRGQQVTLSCSPISGHRSVSWYQQTPGQGLQFLFEYFSETQRNKGNFPGRFSGRQFSNSRSEMNVSTLELGDSALYLCASRAPEANEQFFGPGTRLTVL.

The V gene is TRBV2, the J gene TRBJ2-7, with D possibly called TRBD1 or TRBD2 (5 bases each). Per the germline V gene, CDR1 is SNHLY and CDR2 is FYNNEI. The CDR3 loop spans 14 amino acids. V lost 8 bases, J lost 5 bases, and 19 bases lay in between. CDR3 sequence reads: CASRGSQGSNEQYF. Written as DNA, the CDR3 is TGTGCCAGCCGTGGGAGTCAGGGTTCCAACGAGCAGTACTTC.

This rearrangement joins TRBV5-3 to TRBJ1-5, with D unresolved. TRBV5-3 is an ORF for which the function is uncertain. The CDR3 runs 13 residues. With 0 bases removed from V and 5 bases from J, the gap between germline ends came to 6 bases. CDR3 coding DNA: TGTGCCAGAAGCTTGGCCCTGGATCAGCCCCAGCATTTT. Encoded protein: CARSLALDQPQHF.

V gene TRBV5-6 combines with J gene TRBJ2-5; perhaps TRBD2 as D (6 bases). The CDR3 is 12 amino acids. V lost 3 bases to trimming and J lost 3 bases, with 6 bases between them. Germline V gives CDR1 SGHDT, CDR2 YYEEEE. The CDR3 nucleotides are TGTGCCAGCAGCTGGGGGGAAGAGACCCAGTACTTC. Protein sequence: CASSWGEETQYF.